This TCR beta chain was identified during a study of OX40 agonist ivuxolimab in advanced cancers. The V segment lost 4 bases and the J segment 5 bases; nucleotides outside the gene matches: 5. The germline V gene encodes CDR1 SGHVS and CDR2 FQNEAQ. The length of the CDR3 is 15 residues. Only in-frame clones appear in the TCRdb table, and some are missing; sequencing was by immunoSEQ multiplex PCR. Of tens of thousands of clones listed, 70% to 90% were seen once; the top ten hold 1% to 1.5%. The source of this sequence is an adult with an advanced solid tumor such as melanoma, head and neck, liver or kidney cancer. The rearrangement uses TRBV7-8 and TRBJ1-6; TRBD1 matches 7 bases. Material: CD4+ or CD8+ T cells sorted from blood, obtained in a trial of the OX40 agonist ivuxolimab. DNA of the CDR3: TGTGCCAGCAGCTACAGGGGACGAAATAATTCACCCCTCCACTTT. It is translated as CASSYRGRNNSPLHF.